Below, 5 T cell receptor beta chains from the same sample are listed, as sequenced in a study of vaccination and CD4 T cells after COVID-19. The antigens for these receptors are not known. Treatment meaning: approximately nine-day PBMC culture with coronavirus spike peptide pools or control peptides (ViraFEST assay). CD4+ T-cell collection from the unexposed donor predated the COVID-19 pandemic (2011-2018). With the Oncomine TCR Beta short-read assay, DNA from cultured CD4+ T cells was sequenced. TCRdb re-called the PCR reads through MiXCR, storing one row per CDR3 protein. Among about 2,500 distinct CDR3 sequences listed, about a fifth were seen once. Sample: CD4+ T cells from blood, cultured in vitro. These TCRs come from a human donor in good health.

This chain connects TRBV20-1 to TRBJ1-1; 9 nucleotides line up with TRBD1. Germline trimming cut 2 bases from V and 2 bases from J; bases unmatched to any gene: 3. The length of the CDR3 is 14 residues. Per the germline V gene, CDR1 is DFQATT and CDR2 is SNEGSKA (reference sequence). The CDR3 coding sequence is TGCAGTGCTAGAAGGGACAGGGCAAACACTGAAGCTTTCTTT. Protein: CSARRDRANTEAFF.

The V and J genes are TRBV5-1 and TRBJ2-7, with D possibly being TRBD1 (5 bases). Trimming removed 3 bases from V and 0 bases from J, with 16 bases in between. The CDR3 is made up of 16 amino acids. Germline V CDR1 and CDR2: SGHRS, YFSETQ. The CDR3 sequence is CASSSLGHRSSYEQYF. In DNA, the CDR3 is TGCGCCAGCAGCTCGCTGGGGCATCGAAGCTCCTACGAGCAGTACTTC.

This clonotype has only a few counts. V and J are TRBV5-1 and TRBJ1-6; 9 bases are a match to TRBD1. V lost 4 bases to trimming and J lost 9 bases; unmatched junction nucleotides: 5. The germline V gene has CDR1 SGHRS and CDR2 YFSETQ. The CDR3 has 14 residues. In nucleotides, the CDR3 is TGCGCCAGCAGCAGGACAGGGGTAAGTTCACCCCTCCACTTT. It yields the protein CASSRTGVSSPLHF.

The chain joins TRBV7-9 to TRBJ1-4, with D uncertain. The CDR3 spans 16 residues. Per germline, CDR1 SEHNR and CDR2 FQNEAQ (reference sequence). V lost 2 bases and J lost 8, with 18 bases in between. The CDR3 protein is CASSLFRVDEVEKLFF. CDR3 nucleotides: TGTGCCAGCAGCTTATTTAGGGTGGATGAGGTGGAAAAACTGTTTTTT.

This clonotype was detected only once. CDR3 DNA: TGTGCCATCAGTCGGGGGGACTGTAACTATGGCTACACCTTC. Translating it yields CAISRGDCNYGYTF. The chain recombines TRBV10-3 with TRBJ1-2; TRBD1 is a possible D gene (5 bases). The germline V gene has CDR1 ENHRY and CDR2 SYGVKD. Trimming shortened V by 5 bases and J by 1 base, and 11 bases separated the two germline ends. The CDR3 consists of 14 residues.